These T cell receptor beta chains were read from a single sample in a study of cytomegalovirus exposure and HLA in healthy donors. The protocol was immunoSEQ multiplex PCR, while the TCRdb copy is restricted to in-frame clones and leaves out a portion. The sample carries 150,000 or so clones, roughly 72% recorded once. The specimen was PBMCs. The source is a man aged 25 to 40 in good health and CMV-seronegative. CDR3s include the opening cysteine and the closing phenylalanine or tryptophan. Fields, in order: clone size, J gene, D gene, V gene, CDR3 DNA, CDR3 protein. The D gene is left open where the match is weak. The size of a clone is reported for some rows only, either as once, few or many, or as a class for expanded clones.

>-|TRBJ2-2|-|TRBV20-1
TGCAGTGCTCTTCACACCGGGGAGCTGTTTTTT
CSALHTGELFF
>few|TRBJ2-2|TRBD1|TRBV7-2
TGTGCCAGCAGCGCGGGACAGGGGGGCACCGGGGAGCTGTTTTTT
CASSAGQGGTGELFF
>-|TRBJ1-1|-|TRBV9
TGTGCCAGCAGCTCAAGCGGACGGGGAGCTTTCTTT
CASSSSGRGAFF
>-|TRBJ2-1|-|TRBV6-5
TGTGCCAGCAGTTTGGGACTGAAATACAATGAGCAGTTCTTC
CASSLGLKYNEQFF
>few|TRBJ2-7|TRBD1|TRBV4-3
TGCGCCAGCAGCCCTACCGGGACAGGGACCTACGAGCAGTACTTC
CASSPTGTGTYEQYF
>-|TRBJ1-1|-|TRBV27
TGTGCCAGCAGTTTATCGAGGGGGATGAACACTGAAGCTTTCTTT
CASSLSRGMNTEAFF
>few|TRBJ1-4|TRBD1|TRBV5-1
TGCGCCAGCAAAGACGCCGTGGGACAGGAAAATGAAAAACTGTTTTTT
CASKDAVGQENEKLFF
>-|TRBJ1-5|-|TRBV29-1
TGCAGCGTTGAAGAAACCCAGGGTCAGCCCCAGCATTTT
CSVEETQGQPQHF
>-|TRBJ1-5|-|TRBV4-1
TGCGCCAGCAGCCAAGTTTCAGGGCCGGGCAATCAGCCCCAGCATTTT
CASSQVSGPGNQPQHF
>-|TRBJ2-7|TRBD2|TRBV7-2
TGTGCCAGCAGCTTAGAGGGTAGCGGGCGATACGAGCAGTACTTC
CASSLEGSGRYEQYF
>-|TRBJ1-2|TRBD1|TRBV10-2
TGCGCCAGCAGTGAGTCACGGGACAGGGGCTATGGCTACACCTTC
CASSESRDRGYGYTF
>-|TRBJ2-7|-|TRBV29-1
TGCAGCGTTGTCGGGGTTATAGATCACGAGCAGTACTTC
CSVVGVIDHEQYF
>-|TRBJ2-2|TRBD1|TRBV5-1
TGCGCCAGCAGCTTGAACGGACAGGGGGCGCAGACCGGGGAGCTGTTTTTT
CASSLNGQGAQTGELFF
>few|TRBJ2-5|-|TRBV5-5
TGTGCCAGCAGCTCGAGCGCGCCTAGTCAGTACTTC
CASSSSAPSQYF
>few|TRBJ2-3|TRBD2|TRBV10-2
TGCGCCAGTCGGCAACAGCGGGGACCGAGCACAGATACGCAGTATTTT
CASRQQRGPSTDTQYF
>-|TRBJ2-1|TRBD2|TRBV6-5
TGTGCCAGCAGTTACGGGGGGGATTACAATGAGCAGTTCTTC
CASSYGGDYNEQFF
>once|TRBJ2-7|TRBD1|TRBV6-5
TGTGCCAGCCGTAGGGGACAGGGCCTTTACGAGCAGTACTTC
CASRRGQGLYEQYF
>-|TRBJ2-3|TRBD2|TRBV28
TGTGCCAGCAGTTTAAGACTAGCGGGGGAGAGCACAGATACGCAGTATTTT
CASSLRLAGESTDTQYF
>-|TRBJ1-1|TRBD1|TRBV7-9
TGTGCCAGCAGCTCACAGGGGAGCACTGAAGCTTTCTTT
CASSSQGSTEAFF
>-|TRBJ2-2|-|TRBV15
TGTGCCACCAGCAGAGGACAGGGGACTAACACCGGGGAGCTGGTTTTT
CATSRGQGTNTGELVF
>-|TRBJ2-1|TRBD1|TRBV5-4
TGTGCCAGCAGCCCTACCGGGACAGGGACGGTCAATGAGCAGTTCTTC
CASSPTGTGTVNEQFF
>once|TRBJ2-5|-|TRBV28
TGTGCCAGCAGCCCGGGGAGTCTGGGGGAGACCCAGTACTTC
CASSPGSLGETQYF
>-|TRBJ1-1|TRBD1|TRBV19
TGTGCCAGTAGTATAGCCACGGACAGGGAAGCTTTCTTT
CASSIATDREAFF
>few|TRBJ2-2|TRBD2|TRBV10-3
TGTGCCATCAGCCAGAGCGGGGGGCCCACCGGGGAGCTGTTTTTT
CAISQSGGPTGELFF
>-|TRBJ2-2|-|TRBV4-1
TGCGCCAGCAGCCCTGGCCGGGGGAAGAACACCGGGGAGCTGTTTTTT
CASSPGRGKNTGELFF
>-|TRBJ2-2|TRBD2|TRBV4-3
TGCGCCAGCAGCCAAGGGGGGGGATCCCGGTTCATCGGGGAGCTGTTTTTT
CASSQGGGSRFIGELFF
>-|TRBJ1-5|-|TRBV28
TGTGCCAGCACCCGGTCAGGGAGGGGATCCAATCAGCCCCAGCATTTT
CASTRSGRGSNQPQHF
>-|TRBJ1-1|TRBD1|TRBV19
TGTGCCAGTAGACACGACAGGGGGATAGCTTTCTTT
CASRHDRGIAFF
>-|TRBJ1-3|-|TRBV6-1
TGTGCCAGCAGTGAAGCTTTTGCGGGGTTGAAGGGAAACACCATATATTTT
CASSEAFAGLKGNTIYF
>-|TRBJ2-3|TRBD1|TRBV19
TGTGCCAGTAGTATAGAAGGACAGGGGGCAGATACGCAGTATTTT
CASSIEGQGADTQYF
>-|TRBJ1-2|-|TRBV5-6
TGTGCCAGCAGCCGAGGGGGGGCGGACATCTATGGCTACACCTTC
CASSRGGADIYGYTF
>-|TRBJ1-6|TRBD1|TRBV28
TGTGCCAGCAGATCCAAGGGACAGCCTCTCCTCAACTTT
CASRSKGQPLLNF
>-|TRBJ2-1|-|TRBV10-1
TGCGCCAGCAGCCTAACAGGGAACCGGCAATGGGAGCAGTTCTTC
CASSLTGNRQWEQFF